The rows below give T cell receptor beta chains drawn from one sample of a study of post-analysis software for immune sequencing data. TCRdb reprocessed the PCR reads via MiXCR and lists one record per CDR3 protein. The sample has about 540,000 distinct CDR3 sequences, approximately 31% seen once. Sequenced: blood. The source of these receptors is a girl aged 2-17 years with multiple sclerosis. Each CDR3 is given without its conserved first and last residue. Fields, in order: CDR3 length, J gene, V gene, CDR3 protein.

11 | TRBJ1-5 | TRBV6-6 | ASRIMGVQPQH
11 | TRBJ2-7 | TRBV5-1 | ASSLGEAYEQY
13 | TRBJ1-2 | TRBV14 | ASSPTGFPNYGYT
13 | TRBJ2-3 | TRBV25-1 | ASSDTGGLTDTQY
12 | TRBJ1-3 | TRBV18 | ASSPDTAGNTIY
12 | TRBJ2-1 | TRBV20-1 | SASTGGSDNEQF
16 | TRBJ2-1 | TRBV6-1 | VSSRELAGVFSYNEQF
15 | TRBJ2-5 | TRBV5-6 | ASSSGWRVLLEETQY
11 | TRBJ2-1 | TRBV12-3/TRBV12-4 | ASSPLMELEQF
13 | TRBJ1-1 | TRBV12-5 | ASGLGQGGNTEAF
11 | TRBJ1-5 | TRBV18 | ASSPAGDQPQH
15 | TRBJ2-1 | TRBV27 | ASSLLTSGGANNEQF
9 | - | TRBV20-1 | SETSGETQY
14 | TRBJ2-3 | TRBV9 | ASSWGANRGTDTQY
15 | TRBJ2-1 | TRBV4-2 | ASSQEMSGAGRGEQF
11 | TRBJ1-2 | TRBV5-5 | ASSRQGPDGYT
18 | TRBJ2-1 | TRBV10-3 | AISGGVAGGSGSSYNEQF
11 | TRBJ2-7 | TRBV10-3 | AITDTSSYEQY
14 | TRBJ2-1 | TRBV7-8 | ASSSRTSGVYNEQF